This TCR beta chain was sequenced for a study of cytomegalovirus exposure and HLA in healthy donors. At the level of the study: Drawn from HLA-typed donors, about 82 million unique TCRs were held in an early data release. Study-wide results and caveats: Clonal expansion, a later analysis showed, was greater in HLA-associated TCR beta chains than in equally common others. Analysis was carried out at a later point, and it linked a missense DCLRE1C variant to TCR beta V- and J-gene trimming.

A note on this clone: No antigen is known for it.

It was with 60 Vbeta and 13 Jbeta primers that the PCR ran. Repertoires were generated with immunoSEQ multiplex PCR, while TCRdb's copy carries only in-frame clones and drops some. This table lists roughly 120,000 clones. The receptor comes from a man aged 40-49 years in good health and CMV-seronegative. Sequenced: PBMCs.

The CDR3 DNA reads as TGTGCCAGCTCACCCCGTACGGGCGGGGACACTGAAGCTTTCTTT. Amino acids: CASSPRTGGDTEAFF. This sequence joins TRBV18 and TRBJ1-1; D unresolved. CDR3 length equals 15 residues. V lost 3 bases and J lost 3, with 14 bases in between. Germline-derived CDR1 and CDR2 are KGHSH and LQKENI.